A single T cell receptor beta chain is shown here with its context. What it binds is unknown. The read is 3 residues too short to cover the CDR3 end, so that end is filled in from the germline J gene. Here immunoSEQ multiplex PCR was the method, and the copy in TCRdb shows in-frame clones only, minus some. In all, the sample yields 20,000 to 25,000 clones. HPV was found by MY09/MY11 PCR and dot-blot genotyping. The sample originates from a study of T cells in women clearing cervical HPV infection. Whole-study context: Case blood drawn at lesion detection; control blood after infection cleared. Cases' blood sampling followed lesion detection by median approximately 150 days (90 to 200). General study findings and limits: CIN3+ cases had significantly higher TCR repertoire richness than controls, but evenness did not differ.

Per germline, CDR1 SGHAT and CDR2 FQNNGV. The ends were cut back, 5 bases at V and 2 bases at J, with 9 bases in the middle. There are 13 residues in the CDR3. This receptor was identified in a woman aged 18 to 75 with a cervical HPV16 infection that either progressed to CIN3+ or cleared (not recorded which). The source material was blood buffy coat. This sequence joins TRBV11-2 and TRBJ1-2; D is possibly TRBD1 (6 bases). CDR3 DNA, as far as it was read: TGTGCCAGCAGCCGGACAGAGAACTATGGC. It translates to CASSRTENYG. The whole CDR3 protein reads CASSRTENYGYTF.